The 28 T cell receptor beta chains below come from one sample, sequenced in a study of T-cell reconstitution after alpha-beta-depleted transplantation in children. Preparing the TCRbeta library involved the use of unique molecular identifiers. TCRdb recomputed calls from the PCR reads with MiXCR, one row per CDR3 protein. This sample has 450,000 to 600,000 distinct CDR3 sequences, with 30% to 35% found just once. The source was PBMCs from the stem cell graft donor, collected from the stem cell graft. All receptors derive from a human donor who donated a stem cell graft to a child with aplastic anemia.

This clonotype was counted a few times. The CDR3 DNA follows: TGTGCCAGCAGTGCTGCTGGGGAGCTGTTTTTT. Its protein product is CASSAAGELFF. V is TRBV6-1 and J is TRBJ2-2; D unclear. The CDR3 runs to 11 residues. Germline CDR1 and CDR2: MNHNS and SASEGT. V was pared by 4 bases and J by 8 bases, with 5 bases between.

This clonotype was seen a handful of times. The chain couples TRBV5-1 to TRBJ2-1, with unresolved D. Germline V CDR1 and CDR2: SGHRS, YFSETQ. This CDR3 contains 14 residues. V was trimmed by 3 bases and J by 7 bases, leaving 14 bases between them. The CDR3 sequence is CASSWGTNENEQFF. CDR3 in DNA: TGCGCCAGCAGCTGGGGAACAAATGAAAATGAGCAGTTCTTC.

The chain joins TRBV20-1 to TRBJ2-4; 8 bases fit TRBD2. The V segment lost 6 bases and the J segment 1 base; nucleotides outside the gene matches: 5. Germline V CDR1 and CDR2: DFQATT, SNEGSKA (reference sequence). This CDR3 is built from 14 residues. As DNA, the CDR3 is TGCAGTGCCGGGGGGGGTGCGGCCAAAAACATTCAGTACTTC. This codes for CSAGGGAAKNIQYF.

This clonotype was recorded a few times. The chain joins TRBV20-1 to TRBJ1-2; D is undetermined. This CDR3 comprises 15 residues. V lost 0 bases and J 2 bases, leaving 13 bases between the germline ends. Germline CDR1 DFQATT, CDR2 SNEGSKA (reference sequence). CDR3 coding DNA: TGCAGTGCTAGAGAGATTAGGGAGAGGAACTATGGCTACACCTTC. It translates to CSAREIRERNYGYTF.

With regard to this clonotype: The conserved phenylalanine or tryptophan normally closing the CDR3 is absent here, so this likely arose from a read error. This chain links TRBV6-1 with TRBJ1-1; 7 bases map to TRBD1. The V and J ends lost 7 bases and 1 base, in that order; junction bases with no gene match: 3. Germline CDR1 reads MNHNS; CDR2 reads SASEGT. The CDR3 has 13 residues. The CDR3 nucleotides are TGTGCCAGCAAAAGACAGGGGAACACTGAAGCTTTCTTG. Amino acids: CASKRQGNTEAFL.

There are a few counts of this clonotype. Here the CDR3 DNA reads TGTGCCAGCAGTGCGCGGTACGGCGATACGCAGTATTTT. Translated: CASSARYGDTQYF. The rearrangement uses TRBV12-3 or TRBV12-4 and TRBJ2-3, with no clear D. The germline V and J ends were trimmed by 5 bases and 6 bases, with 12 bases remaining between them. This CDR3 contains 13 residues.

The chain recombines TRBV5-1 with TRBJ1-1; D remains ambiguous. From germline, CDR1 is SGHRS and CDR2 YFSETQ. V was clipped by 5 bases and J by 4 bases, with 15 bases between them. The CDR3 spans 14 residues. CDR3 in amino acids: CASSGQGLGTEAFF. CDR3 DNA: TGCGCCAGCAGTGGCCAAGGGTTAGGCACTGAAGCTTTCTTT.

The chain couples TRBV5-1 to TRBJ1-3; TRBD1 aligns across 7 bases. After removal of 5 bases from V and 2 bases from J, the junction contained 4 bases not matched to a gene. The CDR3 totals 14 residues. Germline loops: CDR1 SGHRS, CDR2 YFSETQ. CDR3 nucleotide sequence: TGCGCCAGCAGTACCACAGGGGCTGGAAACACCATATATTTT. It is translated as CASSTTGAGNTIYF. The variable domain in full, with the rest retrieved from reference TRBV5-1 and TRBJ1-3, is KAGVTQTPRYLIKTRGQQVTLSCSPISGHRSVSWYQQTPGQGLQFLFEYFSETQRNKGNFPGRFSGRQFSNSRSEMNVSTLELGDSALYLCASSTTGAGNTIYFGEGSWLTVV.

The V gene is TRBV9, the J gene TRBJ2-2, with 8 nucleotides matching TRBD2. CDR1 is SGDLS, CDR2 YYNGEE, per germline. The J segment lost 6 bases and the V segment lost 4 bases, leaving 11 bases of the junction unmatched. The CDR3 has 16 amino acids. CDR3 region: CASSLTSGGLPGELFF. CDR3 sequence (DNA): TGTGCCAGCAGCCTAACATCGGGGGGGCTCCCCGGGGAGCTGTTTTTT.

The chain combines TRBV20-1 with TRBJ2-3; the match to TRBD2 covers 15 bases. Per the germline V gene, CDR1 is DFQATT and CDR2 is SNEGSKA (reference sequence). Trimming took 7 bases from V and 0 from J; bases not matched to a gene: 11. CDR3 size: 18 residues. CDR3: CSVIGLAGGSVSTDTQYF. The CDR3 DNA sequence: TGCAGTGTTATTGGACTAGCGGGAGGGAGCGTTAGCACAGATACGCAGTATTTT.

The chain is built from TRBV29-1 and TRBJ1-4; tentatively, D is TRBD1 (5 bases). This CDR3 region has 14 residues. V was clipped by 6 bases and J by 5 bases, with 16 bases between them. Germline loops: CDR1 SQVTM, CDR2 ANQGSEA. CDR3 loop: CSVRGLGVNEKLFF. In DNA form, the CDR3 reads TGCAGCGTCCGAGGCTTAGGGGTGAATGAAAAACTGTTTTTT.

This clonotype was detected once. The V and J genes are TRBV19 and TRBJ2-4; D gene unclear. V was trimmed by 2 bases and J by 0 bases, leaving 8 bases between them. CDR1 and CDR2 (germline): LNHDA, SQIVND (reference sequence). There are 15 residues in the CDR3. The CDR3 sequence: CASSILDTAKNIQYF. CDR3 nucleotides: TGTGCCAGTAGTATACTCGACACAGCCAAAAACATTCAGTACTTC. Based on the CDR3 plus reference TRBV19 and TRBJ2-4, the full variable domain is DGGITQSPKYLFRKEGQNVTLSCEQNLNHDAMYWYRQDPGQGLRLIYYSQIVNDFQKGDIAEGYSVSREKKESFPLTVTSAQKNPTAFYLCASSILDTAKNIQYFGAGTRLSVL.

This clonotype showed up just a few times. The V gene is TRBV6-2 or TRBV6-3, the J gene TRBJ2-4, with 10 bases identical to TRBD2. The length of the CDR3 is 20 residues. CDR1 and CDR2 (germline): MNHEY, SVGEGT. V dropped 6 bases and J dropped 7; count of bases not matched to a gene: 24. CDR3 protein: CASRRRGPLLTSGHPNIQYF. DNA of the CDR3: TGTGCCAGCAGGAGAAGGGGACCTCTGTTGACTAGCGGGCACCCGAACATTCAGTACTTC.

The chain combines TRBV30 with TRBJ1-2, with a possible D match to TRBD1 (5 bases). The CDR3 sequence is 11 residues long. Trimming stripped 1 base from V and 8 bases from J, with 8 bases between. Looked up from germline, CDR1 is GTSNPN and CDR2 is SVGIG (reference sequence). For the CDR3, the DNA is TGTGCCTGGAGTGCGGGGGTAGGCTACACCTTC. This gives the protein CAWSAGVGYTF.

The rearrangement uses TRBV27 and TRBJ1-5; tentative D call: TRBD1 (5 bases). The germline gives CDR1 MNHEY, CDR2 SMNVEV (reference sequence). This CDR3 has 13 residues. Between the trimmed V and J ends, which lost 5 bases and 9 bases, there was a span of 14 bases. This CDR3 reads CASSPGGSGPQHF. The CDR3 bases are TGTGCCAGCAGTCCGGGGGGGTCTGGGCCCCAGCATTTT.

This chain uses TRBV20-1 with TRBJ2-1; D might be TRBD1 (5 bases). CDR3 length equals 13 residues. Trimming pared 3 bases from V and 7 bases from J, leaving 13 bases between. Germline V gene data show CDR1 as DFQATT and CDR2 as SNEGSKA (reference sequence). CDR3 nucleotide sequence: TGCAGTGCTAGCGCGAGGACACGGAATGAGCAGTTCTTC. Its translation is CSASARTRNEQFF.

The gene calls are TRBV4-1 and TRBJ1-1; 8 bases map to TRBD1. The CDR3 length is 14 residues. Germline CDR1 is MGHRA and CDR2 is YSYEKL. Trimming removed 0 bases from V and 4 bases from J; junction bases left unmatched: 1. The CDR3 spells CASSQDTGGTEAFF. The CDR3, as DNA: TGCGCCAGCAGCCAAGATACAGGGGGCACTGAAGCTTTCTTT.

Only a few counts were recorded for this clonotype. The rearrangement uses TRBV28 and TRBJ1-4; 10 positions match TRBD1. This CDR3 region has 15 residues. Trimming removed 5 bases from V and 0 bases from J; junction bases left unmatched: 0. Germline loops: CDR1 MDHEN, CDR2 SYDVKM. CDR3 nucleotides: TGTGCCAGCAGTGGACAGGGGGCAACTAATGAAAAACTGTTTTTT. This gives the protein CASSGQGATNEKLFF. Full variable domain (outside the CDR3, taken from reference TRBV28 and TRBJ1-4): DVKVTQSSRYLVKRTGEKVFLECVQDMDHENMFWYRQDPGLGLRLIYFSYDVKMKEKGDIPEGYSVSREKKERFSLILESASTNQTSMYLCASSGQGATNEKLFFGSGTQLSVL.

This clonotype has more than one count but fewer than ten. V is TRBV7-2 and J is TRBJ1-1; weak D call: TRBD1 (5 bases). The V and J ends lost 4 bases and 4 bases respectively, with 10 bases between them. The germline V gene encodes CDR1 SGHTA and CDR2 FQGNSA. This CDR3 comprises 13 residues. The DNA for the CDR3 is TGTGCCAGCAGCTCGGGACTGATCACTGAAGCTTTCTTT. Its translation: CASSSGLITEAFF.

The rearrangement links TRBV7-3 to TRBJ2-1; D uncertain. This CDR3 region has 13 residues. V was pared by 1 base and J by 6 bases, with 7 bases between. CDR1 is SGHTA, CDR2 FQGTGA, per germline. The CDR3 coding sequence is TGTGCCAGCAGCTTAAGAATGGGCAATGAGCAGTTCTTC. This gives the protein CASSLRMGNEQFF.

The V call is TRBV6-1, the J call TRBJ2-1; 9 nucleotides agree with TRBD2. The J segment lost 7 bases and the V segment lost 1 base, leaving 8 bases of the junction unmatched. Germline-derived CDR1 and CDR2 are MNHNS and SASEGT. The CDR3 sequence is 16 residues long. CDR3 sequence: CASSEGLAGLGNEQFF. CDR3 DNA sequence: TGTGCCAGCAGTGAAGGGCTAGCGGGATTAGGAAATGAGCAGTTCTTC.

The chain links TRBV10-3 to TRBJ1-1; D unresolved. The CDR3 has 14 amino acids. V was cut by 0 bases and J by 2 bases, with 7 bases left in between. CDR1 is ENHRY, CDR2 SYGVKD, per germline. CDR3 DNA: TGTGCCATCAGTGAGTCGGGCCGAAACACTGAAGCTTTCTTT. It is translated as CAISESGRNTEAFF.

The chain's CDR3 is CASSFRPQAQGALQGYTF. CDR3 DNA: TGTGCCAGCAGCTTCCGTCCTCAGGCCCAGGGGGCTTTACAGGGCTACACCTTC. The chain links TRBV7-6 to TRBJ1-2; TRBD1 matches at 8 bases. CDR1 SGHVS and CDR2 FNYEAQ come from the germline V gene. J gave up 8 bases and V 3 bases, and 20 bases lay outside the gene matches. This CDR3 contains 18 residues.

There are a few counts of this clonotype. The chain joins TRBV27 to TRBJ2-5; D is perhaps TRBD1 or TRBD2 (5 bases each). Germline CDR1 reads MNHEY; CDR2 reads SMNVEV (reference sequence). Trimming removed 3 bases from V and 5 bases from J, with 10 bases in between. The CDR3 contains 13 residues. CDR3 bases: TGTGCCAGCAGTTTCTCCGGGGACGAGACCCAGTACTTC. This encodes CASSFSGDETQYF.

The chain has TRBV12-3 or TRBV12-4 and TRBJ2-7; TRBD1 matches at 7 bases. The ends lost 2 bases at V and 4 bases at J; junction bases unmatched: 5. CDR3 length: 14 amino acids. CDR3: CASSLKGAGYEQYF. The CDR3 DNA is TGTGCCAGCAGTTTAAAGGGGGCAGGTTACGAGCAGTACTTC.

This clonotype was counted a few times. This chain uses TRBV20-1 with TRBJ2-1, with D possibly called TRBD1 or TRBD2 (5 bases each). The CDR3 extends over 14 amino acids. The germline V gene encodes CDR1 DFQATT and CDR2 SNEGSKA (reference sequence). The V end was cut by 5 bases, the J end by 0 bases, with 11 bases between. The CDR3 is CSAVGETSYNEQFF. The CDR3 DNA follows: TGCAGTGCTGTGGGGGAGACCTCCTACAATGAGCAGTTCTTC.

This clonotype has just a few counts. The chain has TRBV5-1 and TRBJ1-2, with 10 positions matching TRBD1. The CDR3 has 15 amino acids. V lost 4 bases and J lost 5; bases outside the gene matches: 8. CDR1 and CDR2 (germline): SGHRS, YFSETQ. CDR3 region: CASSIRQGAEYGYTF. CDR3 DNA: TGCGCCAGCAGCATCCGACAGGGGGCAGAGTATGGCTACACCTTC.

The rearrangement links TRBV5-1 to TRBJ2-2; D gene ambiguous. There are 15 residues in the CDR3. The V gene's germline CDR1 is SGHRS and CDR2 YFSETQ. The ends were cut back, 2 bases at V and 5 bases at J, with 13 bases in the middle. Written as DNA, the CDR3 is TGCGCCAGCAGCTTATCGGTTGTCCGGACCGGGGAGCTGTTTTTT. This gives the protein CASSLSVVRTGELFF.